Listed here are 13 T cell receptor beta chains from one sample, sequenced in a study of identical twins. Via MiXCR, TCRdb re-called the 5' RACE reads, giving one row per CDR3 protein. Among around 280,000 distinct CDR3 sequences, under 9% were seen once, and the ten largest hold approximately 2.1%. The same data also contributed to another study, on yellow fever vaccine responses in identical twins.

The sample comprised memory (CD45RO+) T cells sorted from blood. All receptors derive from a woman aged 18-29 years in good health.

The V gene is TRBV6-1, the J gene TRBJ2-1, with 8 bases aligning to TRBD1. Germline lookup yields CDR1 MNHNS and CDR2 SASEGT. The CDR3 covers 14 residues. J was trimmed by 6 bases and V by 6 bases; bases with no gene match: 7. CDR3 region: CASSPGQGFNEQFF. In DNA form, the CDR3 reads TGTGCCAGCAGCCCCGGACAGGGATTCAATGAGCAGTTCTTC.

In its sample, this clonotype was seen many times. The V gene is TRBV7-6, the J gene TRBJ2-5; D remains unclear. Germline V gene lookup returns CDR1 SGHVS and CDR2 FNYEAQ. The CDR3 runs 13 residues. The germline V and J ends were trimmed by 0 bases and 5 bases, with 7 bases remaining between them. This chain's CDR3 is CASSLAVGETQYF. DNA of the CDR3: TGTGCCAGCAGCTTAGCAGTCGGGGAGACCCAGTACTTC.

This clonotype was counted between two and nine times. The chain carries TRBV12-3 or TRBV12-4 and TRBJ1-5; 9 bases match TRBD1. V lost 5 bases to trimming and J lost 7 bases; unmatched junction nucleotides: 3. The CDR3 runs to 13 residues. CDR3: CASSTGGAQPQHF. CDR3 in DNA: TGTGCCAGCAGTACAGGGGGCGCGCAGCCCCAGCATTTT.

The chain joins TRBV13 to TRBJ2-1, with 9 bases aligning to TRBD2. V gave up 3 bases and J gave up 8 bases; unmatched junction bases: 8. Germline-derived CDR1 and CDR2 are PRHDT and FYEKMQ (reference sequence). The CDR3 loop spans 15 amino acids. CDR3 region: CASSLGLAFSYEQFF. Written as DNA, the CDR3 is TGTGCCAGCAGCTTGGGACTAGCATTTTCCTATGAGCAGTTCTTC.

The sample holds many counts of this clonotype. This rearrangement joins TRBV6-1 to TRBJ2-1, with 9 bases fitting TRBD2. Per the germline V gene, CDR1 is MNHNS and CDR2 is SASEGT. After removal of 2 bases from V and 5 bases from J, the junction contained 4 bases not matched to a gene. The CDR3 is 15 residues long. The CDR3 protein is CASSEIAGDNNEQFF. CDR3 nucleotides: TGTGCCAGCAGTGAAATAGCGGGAGATAACAATGAGCAGTTCTTC.

About this clonotype: A junction end diverges from the germline sequence, so it may reflect a read error. The CDR3 region has the DNA TGTGCCAGCCGTTTGTGGGACGCTCCCTACAATGAGCAGTTCTTC. It yields the protein CASRLWDAPYNEQFF. The V call is TRBV27, the J call TRBJ2-1; D is perhaps TRBD1 or TRBD2 (5 bases each). Germline CDR1 is MNHEY and CDR2 is SMNVEV (reference sequence). The CDR3 totals 15 residues.

This clonotype was observed at least ten times. The gene calls are TRBV6-2 or TRBV6-3 and TRBJ2-2, with D hard to call. The CDR3 runs to 15 residues. Trimming stripped 4 bases from V and 1 base from J, with 10 bases between. Germline V CDR1 and CDR2: MNHEY, SVGEGT. CDR3 sequence reads: CASSFDLWNTGELFF. In DNA form, the CDR3 reads TGTGCCAGCAGTTTTGATCTATGGAACACCGGGGAGCTGTTTTTT.

This clonotype appeared a few times. The V and J genes are TRBV12-3 or TRBV12-4 and TRBJ2-7; D perhaps matches TRBD1 (5 bases). CDR3 length equals 15 residues. Between the trimmed V and J ends, which lost 3 bases and 4 bases, there was a span of 16 bases. The CDR3, as DNA: TGTGCCAGCAGTTTTAGCAGCCCAGGGAAGTACGAGCAGTACTTC. It specifies CASSFSSPGKYEQYF.

The table lists this clonotype with many counts. V and J are TRBV5-6 and TRBJ2-7; D unclear. The CDR3 runs to 14 residues. Trimming took off 0 bases at V and 0 bases at J, with 7 bases between the two ends. Germline V gene lookup returns CDR1 SGHDT and CDR2 YYEEEE. The DNA for the CDR3 is TGTGCCAGCAGCTTGGTGGAAACCTCCTACGAGCAGTACTTC. Protein product: CASSLVETSYEQYF. The variable domain in full, with the rest retrieved from reference TRBV5-6 and TRBJ2-7, is DAGVTQSPTHLIKTRGQQVTLRCSPKSGHDTVSWYQQALGQGPQFIFQYYEEEERQRGNFPDRFSGHQFPNYSSELNVNALLLGDSALYLCASSLVETSYEQYFGPGTRLTVT.

At least ten counts were recorded for this clonotype. The chain has TRBV10-3 and TRBJ1-1; possible D gene TRBD1, 6 bases. This CDR3 is 15 amino acids long. Trimming shortened V by 6 bases and J by 2 bases, and 16 bases separated the two germline ends. The germline V gene has CDR1 ENHRY and CDR2 SYGVKD. The CDR3, as DNA: TGTGCCATCAGAGTTCAAGGGGGGGGCAACACTGAAGCTTTCTTT. This codes for CAIRVQGGGNTEAFF.

The rearrangement joins TRBV3-1 to TRBJ1-1; 7 bases fit TRBD1. V shed 4 bases, J shed 4 bases, and the junction held 9 bases outside the gene matches. Germline CDR1 reads LGHDT; CDR2 reads YNNKEL (reference sequence). The CDR3 has 15 amino acids. CDR3 nucleotide sequence: TGTGCCAGCAGCCTACGACAGGGAGGGGGCACTGAAGCTTTCTTT. This encodes CASSLRQGGGTEAFF.

The chain uses TRBV24-1 and TRBJ2-1, with a possible D match to TRBD1 (6 bases). Germline V gene lookup returns CDR1 KGHDR and CDR2 SFDVKD. The V and J ends lost 5 bases and 8 bases respectively, with 21 bases between them. This CDR3 comprises 16 residues. The CDR3 nucleotides read TGTGCCACCAGTGGGACATGGGGGCGAGGGATCGATGAGCAGTTCTTC. As protein: CATSGTWGRGIDEQFF.

This clonotype was picked up a small number of times. V gene TRBV25-1 combines with J gene TRBJ2-3, with 9 bases fitting TRBD1. The CDR3 has 14 residues. V lost 4 bases and J lost 2; bases outside the gene matches: 1. Germline-derived CDR1 and CDR2 are MGHDK and SYGVNS. The CDR3 nucleotides read TGTGCCAGCAGTGGGACAGGGGTCACAGATACGCAGTATTTT. Protein: CASSGTGVTDTQYF. Filled out from reference TRBV25-1 and TRBJ2-3, the complete variable domain reads EADIYQTPRYLVIGTGKKITLECSQTMGHDKMYWYQQDPGMELHLIHYSYGVNSTEKGDLSSESTVSRIRTEHFPLTLESARPSHTSQYLCASSGTGVTDTQYFGPGTRLTVL.